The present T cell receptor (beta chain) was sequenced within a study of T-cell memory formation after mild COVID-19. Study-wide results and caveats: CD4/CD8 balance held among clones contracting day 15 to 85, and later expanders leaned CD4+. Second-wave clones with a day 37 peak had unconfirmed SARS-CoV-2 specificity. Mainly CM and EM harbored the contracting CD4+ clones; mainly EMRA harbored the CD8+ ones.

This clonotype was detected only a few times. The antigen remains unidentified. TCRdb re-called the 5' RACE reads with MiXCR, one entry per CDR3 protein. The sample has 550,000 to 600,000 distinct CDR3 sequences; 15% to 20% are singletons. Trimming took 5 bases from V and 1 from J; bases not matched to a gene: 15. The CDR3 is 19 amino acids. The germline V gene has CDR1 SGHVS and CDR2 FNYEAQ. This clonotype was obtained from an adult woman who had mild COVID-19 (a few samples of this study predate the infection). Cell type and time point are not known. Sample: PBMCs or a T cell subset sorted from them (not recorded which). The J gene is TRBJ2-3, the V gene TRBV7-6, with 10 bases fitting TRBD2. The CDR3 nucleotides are TGTGCCAGCAGCCCACGAGCGCCTAGCGGGAGAGGAGGCACAGATACGCAGTATTTT. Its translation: CASSPRAPSGRGGTDTQYF.